These 27 T cell receptor beta chains came from one sample sequenced in a study of CD8 T cells in Susac syndrome. Random-hexamer reverse transcription was applied to about 0.5 to 1 ug RNA. Using its own MiXCR run on the immunoSEQ multiplex PCR reads, TCRdb lists one record per CDR3 protein. The sample carries roughly 140,000 distinct CDR3 sequences, nearly 97% recorded once. The sequenced sample consisted of CD4+ T cells from PBMCs. Receptors were obtained from a human donor with Susac syndrome.

This clonotype was seen once. J is TRBJ2-5 and V is TRBV6-1; no definite D call. The V gene's germline CDR1 is MNHNS and CDR2 SASEGT. Trimming shortened V by 6 bases and J by 2 bases, and 10 bases separated the two germline ends. The CDR3 is 13 amino acids. The CDR3 region is CASRLTHQETQYF. Here the CDR3 DNA reads TGTGCCAGCAGATTGACACATCAAGAGACCCAGTACTTC.

The rearrangement joins TRBV29-1 to TRBJ2-5; tentative D call: TRBD1 (6 bases). V lost 7 bases, J lost 2 bases, and 11 bases lay in between. The CDR3 loop spans 12 amino acids. The germline V gene has CDR1 SQVTM and CDR2 ANQGSEA. The CDR3 coding sequence is TGCAGCGGGGGGCAGGGGCAAGAGACCCAGTACTTC. It yields the protein CSGGQGQETQYF.

V usage is TRBV1 and J usage is TRBJ2-7. TRBV1 is termed a pseudogene. The CDR3 totals 15 residues. As DNA, the CDR3 is TGCACCAGCAGCCAAGACTGGCGGGATCCAGACGAGCAGTACTTC. It codes for CTSSQDWRDPDEQYF.

V is TRBV20-1 and J is TRBJ1-1, with D tentatively TRBD1 (5 bases). The V gene lost 1 base and the J gene lost 10 bases, with 10 bases spanning the gap. CDR3 size: 11 residues. CDR1 and CDR2 (germline): DFQATT, SNEGSKA (reference sequence). The CDR3 DNA follows: TGCAGTGCTAGAGTCGGCGGGGGAGCTTTCTTT. Its translation is CSARVGGGAFF.

V usage is TRBV28 and J usage is TRBJ2-1, with 10 bases that match TRBD2. J was trimmed by 1 base and V by 7 bases; bases with no gene match: 10. The CDR3 is 17 residues long. Germline assignment: CDR1 MDHEN and CDR2 SYDVKM. The CDR3 DNA follows: TGTGCCAGCACCTCAAGCGGGAGGGCCGTGTCCTACAATGAGCAGTTCTTC. Its protein product is CASTSSGRAVSYNEQFF.

The chain recombines TRBV21-1 with TRBJ2-1; no DNA check was done on the table's D call, TRBD1. TRBV21-1 is classified as a pseudogene. The CDR3 spans 16 residues. The CDR3 sequence is CASSPPPRGGNNEQFF. In nucleotides, the CDR3 is TGTGCCAGCAGCCCTCCTCCCCGAGGGGGAAACAATGAGCAGTTCTTC.

The chain links TRBV5-1 to TRBJ2-5, with 9 bases that match TRBD1. V was pared by 4 bases and J by 8 bases, with 12 bases of the junction left unmatched. CDR1 is SGHRS, CDR2 YFSETQ, per germline. The CDR3 totals 15 residues. The CDR3 sequence: CASSGEQGAQTTQYF. For the CDR3, the DNA is TGCGCCAGCAGCGGAGAACAGGGGGCCCAAACCACCCAGTACTTC.

The chain carries TRBV24-1 and TRBJ2-1; D is possibly TRBD1 or TRBD2 (5 bases each). V dropped 5 bases and J dropped 7 bases, with 14 bases sitting between them. This CDR3 comprises 14 residues. Germline CDR1 is KGHDR and CDR2 is SFDVKD. CDR3 DNA: TGTGCCACCAGTGCGGCCGGGGCCCGAAATGAGCAGTTCTTC. Protein product: CATSAAGARNEQFF.

The chain links TRBV11-2 to TRBJ2-1; 7 bases agree with TRBD2. The J segment lost 3 bases and the V segment lost 5 bases, leaving 7 bases of the junction unmatched. This CDR3 comprises 15 residues. Germline-derived CDR1 and CDR2 are SGHAT and FQNNGV. The CDR3 DNA follows: TGTGCCAGCAGCCCCACTAGCGCCTTCTACAATGAGCAGTTCTTC. It specifies CASSPTSAFYNEQFF.

The V call is TRBV2, the J call TRBJ2-5; TRBD1 matches at 7 bases. Germline V gene data show CDR1 as SNHLY and CDR2 as FYNNEI. The CDR3 totals 11 residues. V lost 11 bases, J lost 4 bases, and 4 bases stayed unmatched. Here the CDR3 DNA reads TGTGCCGGGCGACAGGGAGAGACCCAGTACTTC. It encodes CAGRQGETQYF.

The chain employs TRBV10-3 and TRBJ1-4; D is uncertain. The V and J ends lost 2 bases and 5 bases respectively, with 6 bases between them. This CDR3 has 13 residues. Looked up from germline, CDR1 is ENHRY and CDR2 is SYGVKD. In nucleotides, the CDR3 is TGTGCCATCAGTGAGAGTGGCAATGAAAAACTGTTTTTT. Its protein is CAISESGNEKLFF.

This sequence joins TRBV25-1 and TRBJ2-7, with a weak D call TRBD2 (5 bases). Germline values: CDR1 MGHDK, CDR2 SYGVNS. Trimming removed 2 bases from V and 9 bases from J, with 11 bases in between. This CDR3 spans 12 amino acids. Here the CDR3 reads CASSERAGGQYF. The CDR3 DNA sequence: TGTGCCAGCAGTGAAAGGGCCGGAGGGCAGTACTTC.

The gene calls are TRBV15 and TRBJ1-4; D is possibly TRBD1 (5 bases). CDR1 is LNHNV, CDR2 YYDKDF, per germline (reference sequence). The CDR3 has 11 amino acids. Trimming shortened V by 11 bases and J by 14 bases, and 18 bases separated the two germline ends. CDR3 residues: CARGNGRRLFF. In nucleotides, the CDR3 is TGTGCCCGGGGGAACGGTCGTAGGCTGTTTTTT. The full variable domain, in which reference TRBV15 and TRBJ1-4 provide the parts outside the CDR3, is DAMVIQNPRYQVTQFGKPVTLSCSQTLNHNVMYWYQQKSSQAPKLLFHYYDKDFNNEADTPDNFQSRRPNTSFCFLDIRSPGLGDTAMYLCARGNGRRLFFGSGTQLSVL.

The rearrangement joins TRBV20-1 to TRBJ1-5; D is uncertain. Trimming cost V 8 bases and J 0 bases, with 11 bases left between them. Looked up from germline, CDR1 is DFQATT and CDR2 is SNEGSKA (reference sequence). The CDR3 has 13 amino acids. The CDR3 protein is CSRRTLSNQPQHF. The CDR3 DNA is TGCAGTCGGCGAACCCTTAGCAATCAGCCCCAGCATTTT.

The chain couples TRBV29-1 to TRBJ2-4, with D unresolved. CDR1 is SQVTM and CDR2 is ANQGSEA in the germline V gene. The germline V and J ends were trimmed by 3 bases and 0 bases, with 9 bases remaining between them. The CDR3 sequence is 14 residues long. The CDR3 sequence: CSVEETLAKNIQYF. The CDR3, as DNA: TGCAGCGTTGAGGAGACTCTAGCCAAAAACATTCAGTACTTC. The full variable domain, with the rest looked up from reference TRBV29-1 and TRBJ2-4, is SAVISQKPSRDICQRGTSLTIQCQVDSQVTMMFWYRQQPGQSLTLIATANQGSEATYESGFVIDKFPISRPNLTFSTLTVSNMSPEDSSIYLCSVEETLAKNIQYFGAGTRLSVL.

This chain links TRBV5-4 with TRBJ2-5, with D perhaps TRBD1 (6 bases). In germline, CDR1 is SGHNT, CDR2 YYREEE (reference sequence). V was pared by 3 bases and J by 0 bases, with 12 bases between. The CDR3 runs 15 residues. The CDR3: CASSSDSTYQETQYF. CDR3 in DNA: TGTGCCAGCAGCTCGGACAGCACTTACCAAGAGACCCAGTACTTC.

The chain is built from TRBV5-4 and TRBJ2-3; no firm D call. V lost 3 bases, J lost 2 bases, and 10 bases lay in between. CDR3 length: 14 residues. From germline, CDR1 is SGHNT and CDR2 YYREEE (reference sequence). The CDR3 DNA sequence: TGTGCCAGCAGCTGGTCGACCTCCACAGATACGCAGTATTTT. The encoded protein is CASSWSTSTDTQYF.

The chain couples TRBV29-1 to TRBJ2-1; TRBD2 aligns across 8 bases. The trim removed 6 bases at V and 9 bases at J, leaving 10 bases unmatched. CDR1 and CDR2 from the germline V gene are SQVTM and ANQGSEA. The CDR3 has 13 residues. This chain's CDR3 is CSVQLAGRAEQFF. DNA for the CDR3: TGCAGCGTCCAATTAGCGGGAAGGGCTGAGCAGTTCTTC.

The V and J genes are TRBV28 and TRBJ2-7; 11 positions match TRBD2. The V gene's germline CDR1 is MDHEN and CDR2 SYDVKM. V was pared by 3 bases and J by 9 bases, with 1 base of the junction left unmatched. The CDR3 loop spans 12 amino acids. The CDR3 DNA reads TGTGCCAGCAGTTTTCTAGCGGGAGGGCAGTACTTC. This codes for CASSFLAGGQYF.

For the CDR3, the DNA is TGTGCCAGCAGCTTATCCGGCAGCCAACTAGCCAAAAACATTCAGTACTTC. It specifies CASSLSGSQLAKNIQYF. This chain uses TRBV7-2 with TRBJ2-4; D is ambiguous. The length of the CDR3 is 17 residues. The V and J ends lost 2 bases and 0 bases respectively, with 14 bases between them. Germline V CDR1 and CDR2: SGHTA, FQGNSA.

The rearrangement joins TRBV28 to TRBJ2-1; 15 bases agree with TRBD2. This CDR3 spans 13 amino acids. Unmatched junction bases numbered 4, after V lost 11 bases and J lost 8 bases. The germline V gene encodes CDR1 MDHEN and CDR2 SYDVKM. Written as DNA, the CDR3 is TGTGCCGTGGGACTAGCGGGAGGCTATGAGCAGTTCTTC. The encoded protein is CAVGLAGGYEQFF.

This sequence joins TRBV28 and TRBJ1-5; TRBD1 is a possible D gene (6 bases). The germline V gene encodes CDR1 MDHEN and CDR2 SYDVKM. V lost 10 bases, J lost 6 bases, and 19 bases lay in between. The CDR3 length is 14 residues. The CDR3 DNA follows: TGTGCCATTTCGTCGGGGGCAGGAGTTCAGCCCCAGCATTTT. This gives the protein CAISSGAGVQPQHF.

This chain uses TRBV3-1 with TRBJ1-2; D gene ambiguous. Germline assignment: CDR1 LGHDT and CDR2 YNNKEL (reference sequence). With 7 bases removed from V and 0 bases from J, the gap between germline ends came to 12 bases. The CDR3 is 14 amino acids. CDR3 amino acids: CASTPFGANYGYTF. CDR3 nucleotides: TGTGCCAGCACCCCATTTGGAGCTAACTATGGCTACACCTTC.

The V gene is TRBV5-1, the J gene TRBJ2-5, with 9 bases matching TRBD2. The CDR3 totals 16 residues. From germline, CDR1 is SGHRS and CDR2 YFSETQ. The V and J ends lost 0 bases and 4 bases, in that order; junction bases with no gene match: 7. The CDR3, as DNA: TGCGCCAGCAGCTTGGGAGGCGGGGGGGCCAGAGAGACCCAGTACTTC. It specifies CASSLGGGGARETQYF. The whole variable domain, remainder taken from reference TRBV5-1 and TRBJ2-5, is KAGVTQTPRYLIKTRGQQVTLSCSPISGHRSVSWYQQTPGQGLQFLFEYFSETQRNKGNFPGRFSGRQFSNSRSEMNVSTLELGDSALYLCASSLGGGGARETQYFGPGTRLLVL.

This clonotype was picked up a small number of times. The J gene is TRBJ1-5, the V gene TRBV6-2 or TRBV6-3; D call uncertain. CDR3 length: 13 residues. CDR1 and CDR2 (germline): MNHEY, SVGEGT. Trimming pared 4 bases from V and 2 bases from J, leaving 6 bases between. The CDR3 coding sequence is TGTGCCAGCAGTTTTGAGGGCAATCAGCCCCAGCATTTT. Translation gives CASSFEGNQPQHF.

This chain connects TRBV29-1 to TRBJ1-1, with a possible D match to TRBD1 (6 bases). From germline, CDR1 is SQVTM and CDR2 ANQGSEA. The CDR3 contains 12 residues. V was clipped by 5 bases and J by 6 bases, with 13 bases between them. The CDR3 region is CSVNQGSAEAFF. The CDR3 coding sequence is TGCAGCGTTAATCAGGGGTCGGCTGAAGCTTTCTTT.

The chain carries TRBV24-1 and TRBJ2-1; D possibly corresponds to TRBD2 (6 bases). Trimming stripped 4 bases from V and 0 bases from J, with 9 bases between. The CDR3 sequence is 15 residues long. CDR1 KGHDR and CDR2 SFDVKD come from the germline V gene. For the CDR3, the DNA is TGTGCCACCAGTGAGGGGGGAATCTCCTACAATGAGCAGTTCTTC. Its protein product is CATSEGGISYNEQFF.